This is a list of T cell receptor beta chains from one sample in a study of blood T cell repertoires in COVID-19. The assay was immunoSEQ multiplex PCR, and TCRdb's table has in-frame clones only and misses some. This table has about 330,000 clones, about 90% appearing once. Sequencing input: PBMCs or T cells enriched from blood (not recorded which). All receptors come from a woman under 40 who had recovered from COVID-19. CDR3s include the opening cysteine and the closing phenylalanine or tryptophan. D genes are given only for firm matches. Size tells how often a clone was seen (once, few, many) or the class of an expanded clone, and some rows leave it out.

D,J,size,V,CDR3,DNA
TRBD1,TRBJ1-3,NA,TRBV19,CASFSYPGTGAGNTIYF,TGTGCCAGTTTTTCTTACCCCGGGACAGGGGCTGGAAACACCATATATTTT
NA,TRBJ2-7,once,TRBV12-5,CASGSPAQGNYEQYF,TGTGCTAGTGGGTCTCCAGCACAGGGAAACTACGAGCAGTACTTC
NA,TRBJ1-2,NA,TRBV13,CASSSVRRLQNLNYGYTF,TGTGCCAGCAGCTCAGTACGTCGTCTCCAAAACCTTAACTATGGCTACACCTTC
NA,TRBJ1-4,NA,TRBV7-9,CASSSRTDYNEKLFF,TGTGCCAGCAGCTCGAGGACAGACTATAATGAAAAACTGTTTTTT
NA,TRBJ1-2,NA,TRBV28,CASSFLGDGYTF,TGTGCCAGCAGTTTTCTAGGGGATGGCTACACCTTC
NA,TRBJ2-7,few,TRBV15,CATSRDNYEQYF,TGTGCCACCAGCAGAGATAACTACGAGCAGTACTTC
NA,TRBJ1-1,few,TRBV7-9,CASSPGDLSVDTEAFF,TGTGCCAGCAGCCCAGGGGACCTCAGCGTGGACACTGAAGCTTTCTTT
TRBD1,TRBJ2-5,NA,TRBV28,CASSLSGQEETQYF,TGTGCCAGCAGTTTGTCCGGACAGGAAGAGACCCAGTACTTC
TRBD2,TRBJ2-1,NA,TRBV5-4,CASSLGGGPSNEQFF,TGTGCCAGCAGCTTGGGCGGGGGGCCGAGCAATGAGCAGTTCTTC
NA,TRBJ2-3,NA,TRBV30,CAWDILTDTQYF,TGTGCCTGGGACATCCTCACAGATACGCAGTATTTT
TRBD2,TRBJ2-2,few,TRBV19,CASSISGLAPTGELFF,TGTGCCAGTAGTATATCAGGACTAGCGCCCACCGGGGAGCTGTTTTTT
TRBD1,TRBJ2-7,NA,TRBV3-1/TRBV3-2,CASSQNRQGVCDEQYF,TGTGCCAGCAGCCAAAACCGACAGGGCGTTTGCGACGAGCAGTACTTC
NA,TRBJ1-1,once,TRBV7-9,CASSFADVNTEAFF,TGTGCCAGCAGCTTCGCGGATGTGAACACTGAAGCTTTCTTT
TRBD1,TRBJ2-7,NA,TRBV19,CASSIIPGQGADEQYF,TGTGCCAGTAGTATAATACCTGGACAGGGGGCGGACGAGCAGTACTTC
TRBD1,TRBJ2-7,NA,TRBV4-1,CASSQETGSDEQYF,TGCGCCAGCAGCCAAGAGACAGGGTCCGACGAGCAGTACTTC
TRBD1,TRBJ2-5,NA,TRBV29-1,CSVAGQGAGKTQYF,TGCAGCGTTGCGGGACAGGGGGCAGGAAAGACCCAGTACTTC
NA,TRBJ2-7,NA,TRBV9,CASSVAPLLGPSYEQYF,TGTGCCAGCAGCGTAGCTCCATTACTGGGCCCTTCCTACGAGCAGTACTTC
NA,TRBJ2-5,NA,TRBV19,CASSNPGIQETQYF,TGTGCCAGTAGTAATCCGGGAATCCAAGAGACCCAGTACTTC
TRBD1,TRBJ2-1,many,TRBV18,CASSPLAGGTNNEQFF,TGTGCCAGCTCACCACTGGCAGGGGGCACGAACAATGAGCAGTTCTTC
TRBD2,TRBJ2-3,NA,TRBV19,CASRHRGGRTDTQYF,TGTGCCAGTAGACACCGGGGGGGCCGCACAGATACGCAGTATTTT
NA,TRBJ2-1,NA,TRBV3-1/TRBV3-2,CASSQELADEQFF,TGTGCCAGCAGCCAAGAATTAGCGGATGAGCAGTTCTTC
TRBD2,TRBJ2-7,NA,TRBV5-4,CASSWGSGDLSYEQYF,TGTGCCAGCAGCTGGGGGAGCGGGGACCTCTCCTACGAGCAGTACTTC
NA,TRBJ2-5,NA,TRBV2,CASRLQETQYF,TGTGCCAGCAGACTGCAAGAGACCCAGTACTTC
TRBD2,TRBJ2-5,NA,TRBV4-1,CASSQEIRRGETQYF,TGCGCCAGCAGCCAAGAGATTCGGCGGGGGGAGACCCAGTACTTC
NA,TRBJ2-5,NA,TRBV5-6,CASSLSIPRALRETQYF,TGTGCCAGCAGCTTGTCCATCCCGCGGGCCCTAAGGGAGACCCAGTACTTC
NA,TRBJ1-2,NA,TRBV28,CASSASTDNYGYTF,TGTGCCAGCAGTGCCTCGACTGATAACTATGGCTACACCTTC
NA,TRBJ1-2,NA,TRBV25-1,CATFWGDYGYTF,TGTGCCACCTTTTGGGGGGACTATGGCTACACCTTC
TRBD1,TRBJ2-7,NA,TRBV7-9,CASSPDGTGMYEQYF,TGTGCCAGCAGCCCAGATGGGACAGGGATGTACGAGCAGTACTTC
TRBD1,TRBJ1-2,NA,TRBV28,CASSTNRQGGNYGYTF,TGTGCCAGCAGTACGAACCGACAGGGGGGGAACTATGGCTACACCTTC
NA,TRBJ2-7,once,TRBV4-1,CASSQGSGPSYEQYF,TGCGCCAGCAGCCAAGGGTCTGGGCCCTCGTACGAGCAGTACTTC
NA,TRBJ2-7,NA,TRBV7-2,CASSLGSGTGVYEQYF,TGTGCCAGCAGCTTAGGATCCGGGACGGGGGTGTACGAGCAGTACTTC
NA,TRBJ1-2,NA,TRBV3-1/TRBV3-2,CASSQGTDYGYTF,TGTGCCAGCAGCCAAGGGACAGACTATGGCTACACCTTC
TRBD1,TRBJ1-2,NA,TRBV12-5,CASGLGQGQRGYTF,TGTGCTAGTGGTCTGGGACAGGGGCAACGAGGCTACACCTTC
TRBD1,TRBJ1-2,NA,TRBV11-2,CASSPRQGANYGYTF,TGTGCCAGCAGCCCCCGACAGGGGGCTAACTATGGCTACACCTTC
TRBD2,TRBJ2-5,NA,TRBV6-1,CASSAGLAGGQETQYF,TGTGCCAGCAGTGCAGGACTAGCGGGGGGGCAAGAGACCCAGTACTTC
TRBD1,TRBJ2-1,NA,TRBV2,CASAYTRGQNEQFF,TGTGCCAGCGCGTACACAAGGGGACAGAATGAGCAGTTCTTC